A selection of T cell receptor beta chains follows, all from one sample in a study of blood T cell repertoires in COVID-19. TCRdb keeps only in-frame clones here, not all; method: immunoSEQ multiplex PCR. Of just under 80,000 clones in the sample, roughly 88% were seen once. Source material: peripheral blood. The source is a human donor in a cohort sampled during active COVID-19. Each CDR3 is given with its conserved first and last residue. Each record gives: J gene, V gene, clone size, D gene, CDR3 protein, CDR3 DNA. D genes are given only for firm matches. Size tells how often a clone was seen (once, few, many) or the class of an expanded clone, and some rows leave it out.

TRBJ2-3,TRBV2,-,TRBD2,CASRGSGASTDTQYF,TGTGCCAGCAGAGGTAGCGGGGCTAGCACAGATACGCAGTATTTT
TRBJ2-7,TRBV6-2/TRBV6-3,-,TRBD1,CASSSRRDRAYEQYF,TGTGCCAGCAGTTCCAGGCGGGACAGGGCATACGAGCAGTACTTC
TRBJ2-5,TRBV6-2/TRBV6-3,-,-,CASSSAKGEGWKTQYF,TGTGCCAGCAGTTCCGCTAAGGGGGAAGGATGGAAGACCCAGTACTTC
TRBJ2-7,TRBV29-1,-,TRBD2,CSAAWTSAYEQYF,TGCAGCGCTGCTTGGACTAGCGCATACGAGCAGTACTTC
TRBJ1-2,TRBV19,-,-,CASKGWSNYGYTF,TGTGCCAGTAAGGGGTGGAGTAACTATGGCTACACCTTC
TRBJ2-3,TRBV5-1,-,TRBD2,CASSLRLAGGPGLSTDTQYF,TGCGCCAGCAGCTTGAGGCTAGCGGGGGGGCCCGGCCTTAGCACAGATACGCAGTATTTT
TRBJ2-5,TRBV11-2,-,TRBD2,CASSSGLAGGLETQYF,TGTGCCAGCAGCTCCGGACTAGCGGGGGGGCTAGAGACCCAGTACTTC
TRBJ2-1,TRBV19,-,TRBD1,CASSRQGTDNEQFF,TGTGCCAGTAGCCGACAGGGGACAGACAATGAGCAGTTCTTC
TRBJ2-1,TRBV28,-,-,CASSPAGSRNEQFF,TGTGCCAGCAGCCCAGCGGGCTCGCGTAATGAGCAGTTCTTC
TRBJ1-2,TRBV2,-,-,CASSEGQGTTIFGYTF,TGTGCCAGCAGTGAAGGACAAGGGACAACGATCTTTGGCTACACCTTC
TRBJ2-5,TRBV12-3/TRBV12-4,-,TRBD1,CASSLGQGETQYF,TGTGCCAGCAGTTTAGGACAGGGAGAGACCCAGTACTTC
TRBJ1-1,TRBV28,-,TRBD1,CASSLFGTAMNTEAFF,TGTGCCAGCAGTTTATTCGGGACAGCCATGAACACTGAAGCTTTCTTT
TRBJ2-5,TRBV2,-,-,CASSKVVQETQYF,TGTGCCAGCAGTAAAGTAGTTCAAGAGACCCAGTACTTC
TRBJ1-5,TRBV4-1,-,-,CASSQTPTGNQPQHF,TGCGCCAGCAGCCAAACTCCTACTGGCAATCAGCCCCAGCATTTT
TRBJ2-7,TRBV21-1,-,-,CASSSVGRLAGRLLPYEQYF,TGTGCCAGCAGCAGTGTCGGCCGACTAGCGGGGCGACTACTCCCTTACGAGCAGTACTTC
TRBJ2-7,TRBV5-6,-,TRBD1,CASSFPGQGWIGEQYF,TGTGCCAGCAGCTTTCCGGGACAGGGATGGATCGGCGAGCAGTACTTC
TRBJ2-7,TRBV5-1,-,TRBD2,CASSLMALAGGNEQYF,TGCGCCAGCAGCTTGATGGCCCTAGCGGGAGGTAACGAGCAGTACTTC
TRBJ2-3,TRBV7-9,-,TRBD1,CASSLYGGQASTSTDTQYF,TGTGCCAGCAGCTTATATGGGGGACAGGCATCTACTAGCACAGATACGCAGTATTTT
TRBJ2-3,TRBV5-6,-,-,CASSLVAGADTQYF,TGTGCCAGCAGCTTGGTGGCAGGGGCAGATACGCAGTATTTT
TRBJ2-4,TRBV4-3,-,TRBD2,CASSQTISGGVENIQYF,TGCGCCAGCAGCCAAACGATTAGCGGGGGGGTGGAAAACATTCAGTACTTC
TRBJ1-5,TRBV7-8,-,-,CASSSPNQPQHF,TGTGCCAGCAGCTCCCCAAATCAGCCCCAGCATTTT
TRBJ2-1,TRBV14,-,TRBD2,CATSLGLAGADEQFF,TGTGCCACCTCGCTTGGACTAGCGGGAGCTGATGAGCAGTTCTTC
TRBJ1-5,TRBV24-1,once,-,CATSDRQDQPQHF,TGTGCCACCAGTGACCGACAAGATCAGCCCCAGCATTTT
TRBJ2-5,TRBV7-3,-,TRBD1,CASSPDRDETQYF,TGTGCCAGCAGCCCGGACAGGGATGAGACCCAGTACTTC
TRBJ1-5,TRBV10-3,-,-,CAISEDIAPMGQPQHF,TGTGCCATCAGTGAGGACATCGCCCCGATGGGTCAGCCCCAGCATTTT
TRBJ2-2,TRBV6-5,-,-,CASSYREGELFF,TGTGCCAGCAGTTATAGGGAGGGGGAGCTGTTTTTT
TRBJ2-2,TRBV5-6,-,TRBD2,CASSLRGLVTGELFF,TGTGCCAGCAGCCTTAGGGGACTAGTGACCGGGGAGCTGTTTTTT
TRBJ2-7,TRBV7-2,-,-,CASATAHSYEQYF,TGTGCCAGCGCCACCGCACATTCCTACGAGCAGTACTTC
TRBJ2-1,TRBV5-1,-,-,CASSTSTGSSYNEQFF,TGCGCCAGCAGTACATCGACGGGTAGCTCCTACAATGAGCAGTTCTTC
TRBJ2-5,TRBV10-3,-,TRBD1,CAIAGQGAGQETQYF,TGTGCCATCGCGGGACAGGGGGCGGGACAGGAGACCCAGTACTTC
TRBJ1-3,TRBV10-1,-,-,CASRGQPASSGNTIYF,TGCGCCAGCAGAGGACAGCCAGCGAGCTCTGGAAACACCATATATTTT
TRBJ2-7,TRBV11-3,-,-,CASSLGGSGTSSKQYF,TGTGCCAGCAGCTTAGGAGGGAGCGGGACATCTTCCAAGCAGTACTTC
TRBJ2-7,TRBV4-1,few,TRBD2,CASSQDSGLADSYEQYF,TGCGCCAGCAGCCAAGACTCGGGACTAGCGGACTCCTACGAGCAGTACTTC
TRBJ1-1,TRBV7-2,-,TRBD1,CASSSGQRAEAFF,TGTGCCAGCAGCTCGGGACAGCGGGCTGAAGCTTTCTTT